Here is one TCR beta chain with its context. The data are from a study of blood T cell repertoires in COVID-19. As for the study in general: Acute and convalescent COVID-19 samples came from the United States, Italy and Spain. Nucleic acid was either cDNA or gDNA, and it came from T cells, B-cell-depleted T cells, or PBMCs.

Per the authors' pipeline: Estimation of nucleated cell counts was performed using reference gene primer amplification. TCRdb's copy holds only in-frame clones and misses some; the assay was immunoSEQ multiplex PCR. The V and J calls and clone size were taken over from that table, and D and trimming were inferred from the DNA. The profile shows around 250,000 clones, roughly 84% of them singletons. The CDR3 length is 17 residues. V shed 5 bases, J shed 5 bases, and the junction held 9 bases outside the gene matches. The germline V gene has CDR1 MDHEN and CDR2 SYDVKM. The clonotype originates from a woman in her thirties or forties who had recovered from COVID-19. V usage is TRBV28 and J usage is TRBJ2-5; TRBD2 matches at 15 bases. Sequencing was performed on peripheral blood. The CDR3 protein is CASSPGLAGGLEETQYF. CDR3 coding DNA: TGTGCCAGCAGTCCAGGACTAGCGGGGGGGCTTGAGGAGACCCAGTACTTC.